One sample yielded the 6 T cell receptor beta chains listed below, sequenced in a study of breast tumors, draining lymph nodes, adjacent tissues. Axillary draining lymph nodes of breast cancer patients supplied the node samples. TCRdb independently ran MiXCR on the multiplex PCR reads; one entry per CDR3 protein. The sample has roughly 80,000 distinct CDR3 sequences; roughly 20% are singletons. The sequencing sample was made of axillary lymph node tissue. The receptors come from a female donor with breast cancer. Some clones in this sample may be carry-over from other donors' samples.

Concerning this clonotype itself: A junction end diverges from the germline sequence, so it may reflect a read error. The gene calls are TRBV6-1 and TRBJ1-4; no reliable D call. CDR1 is MNHNS, CDR2 SASEGT, per germline. This CDR3 has 17 residues. The CDR3 coding sequence is TGTGCCAGCAGTGAAGCGATACACCGTGCAACTAATGAAAAACTGCTTTTT. Residues: CASSEAIHRATNEKLLF.

This clonotype was observed many times. The chain employs TRBV6-2 or TRBV6-3 and TRBJ2-7; no reliable D call. Germline CDR1 and CDR2: MNHEY and SVGEGT. This CDR3 has 13 residues. The V and J ends lost 2 bases and 3 bases respectively, with 8 bases between them. DNA for the CDR3: TGTGCCAGCAGTTACGGCGGAGTCTACGAGCAGTACTTC. Translation: CASSYGGVYEQYF.

V gene TRBV27 combines with J gene TRBJ1-2; unclear D gene. The CDR3 has 15 amino acids. The V and J ends lost 5 bases and 3 bases respectively, with 16 bases between them. Germline lookup yields CDR1 MNHEY and CDR2 SMNVEV (reference sequence). DNA for the CDR3: TGTGCCAGCAGTAAGCCTTGGAGTACGGACTATGGCTACACCTTC. It translates to CASSKPWSTDYGYTF.

The sample holds many counts of this clonotype. The chain employs TRBV7-2 and TRBJ1-5; D perhaps matches TRBD1 (5 bases). The CDR3 is 15 amino acids. Germline V lookup: CDR1 SGHTA, CDR2 FQGNSA. Trimming removed 5 bases at V and 0 bases at J, with 11 bases between. CDR3 DNA sequence: TGTGCCAGCAGCCAGCAGGGTTATAGCAATCAGCCCCAGCATTTT. This translates into CASSQQGYSNQPQHF.

This clonotype occurred once. J is TRBJ1-5 and V is TRBV30; D might be TRBD1 (5 bases). The V and J ends lost 1 base and 6 bases respectively, with 16 bases between them. This CDR3 spans 15 amino acids. CDR1 is GTSNPN and CDR2 is SVGIG in the germline V gene (reference sequence). The CDR3 DNA is TGTGCCTGGAGTGGGACACCGGGTGGTTTTCAGCCCCAGCATTTT. It yields the protein CAWSGTPGGFQPQHF.

This clonotype turned up a few times. The rearrangement joins TRBV11-3 to TRBJ2-5, with 8 bases fitting TRBD2. CDR1 is SGHNT, CDR2 YENEEA, per germline. The CDR3 runs to 19 residues. Trimming took 5 bases from V and 5 from J; bases not matched to a gene: 22. The CDR3 loop reads CASSVSYGEREPGLETQYF. The CDR3 bases are TGTGCCAGCAGCGTATCTTACGGGGAGCGGGAGCCGGGACTGGAGACCCAGTACTTC.